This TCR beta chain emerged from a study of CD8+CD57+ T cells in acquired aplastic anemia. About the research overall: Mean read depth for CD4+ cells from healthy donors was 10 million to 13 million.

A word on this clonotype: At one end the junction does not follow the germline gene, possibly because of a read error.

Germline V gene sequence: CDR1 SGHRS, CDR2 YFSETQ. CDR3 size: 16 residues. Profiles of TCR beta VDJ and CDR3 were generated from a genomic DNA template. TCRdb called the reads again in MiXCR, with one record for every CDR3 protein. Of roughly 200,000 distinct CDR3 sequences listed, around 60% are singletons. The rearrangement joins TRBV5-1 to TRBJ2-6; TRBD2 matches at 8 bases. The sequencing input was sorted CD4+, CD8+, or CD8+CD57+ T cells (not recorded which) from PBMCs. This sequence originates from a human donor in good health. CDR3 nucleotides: TGCGCCAGCAGCCCCCCGCGCGCGGGGGGCGAGGACACTGAAGCTTTC. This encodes CASSPPRAGGEDTEAF.